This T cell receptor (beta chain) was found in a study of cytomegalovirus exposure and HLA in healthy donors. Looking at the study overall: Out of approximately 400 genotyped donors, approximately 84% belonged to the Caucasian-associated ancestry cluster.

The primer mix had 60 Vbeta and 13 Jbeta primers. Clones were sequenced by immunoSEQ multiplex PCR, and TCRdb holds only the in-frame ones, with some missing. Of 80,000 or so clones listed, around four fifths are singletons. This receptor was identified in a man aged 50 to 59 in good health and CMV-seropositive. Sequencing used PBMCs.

CDR3 sequence (DNA): TGTGCCAGCAGTTACTCGAAGACTCTCGTGAACACTGAAGCTTTCTTT. Translated: CASSYSKTLVNTEAFF. The rearrangement uses TRBV6-5 and TRBJ1-1; the D is unclear. The germline CDR1 and CDR2 sequences are MNHEY and SVGAGI. The CDR3 sequence is 16 residues long. Trimming removed 0 bases from V and 0 bases from J, with 11 bases in between.